The 4 T cell receptor beta chains reported below all come from one sample, sequenced in a study of T cell changes during pregnancy in multiple sclerosis. Assay: immunoSEQ multiplex PCR; the TCRdb copy retains only in-frame clones and omits some. The data hold approximately 65,000 clones, with roughly nine tenths observed a single time. The sample in question was CD4+ T cells from peripheral blood mononuclear cells, obtained in the first trimester of pregnancy. The receptors shown here come from a female donor with multiple sclerosis, enrolled in a pregnancy study.

The J gene is TRBJ1-4, the V gene TRBV7-2; 7 bases agree with TRBD1. This CDR3 is 15 amino acids long. J was trimmed by 3 bases and V by 5 bases; bases with no gene match: 6. Per germline, CDR1 SGHTA and CDR2 FQGNSA. CDR3 in DNA: TGTGCCAGCAGCGTCCTCAGGGGGGCTAATGAAAAACTGTTTTTT. Translation: CASSVLRGANEKLFF.

As DNA, the CDR3 is TGCGCCAGTTTCACACCAGGGGGACAAGAGACCCAGTACTTC. As protein: CASFTPGGQETQYF. This sequence joins TRBV5-1 and TRBJ2-5, with 7 nucleotides matching TRBD1. Per the germline V gene, CDR1 is SGHRS and CDR2 is YFSETQ. The V and J ends lost 8 bases and 2 bases, in that order; junction bases with no gene match: 9. This CDR3 spans 14 amino acids.

The chain joins TRBV2 to TRBJ2-5, with 9 bases that match TRBD1. This CDR3 spans 14 amino acids. V gave up 5 bases and J gave up 4 bases; unmatched junction bases: 5. Germline loops: CDR1 SNHLY, CDR2 FYNNEI. The CDR3 reads CASSQQGAGETQYF. The CDR3 DNA is TGTGCCAGCAGTCAACAGGGGGCGGGAGAGACCCAGTACTTC.

This clone appeared a single time. The J gene is TRBJ2-2, the V gene TRBV29-1; 8 nucleotides align to TRBD1. Germline CDR1 SQVTM, CDR2 ANQGSEA. The CDR3 runs to 14 residues. V gave up 4 bases and J gave up 2 bases; unmatched junction bases: 3. CDR3 DNA: TGCAGCGTTGCGACAGGGGTCAACACCGGGGAGCTGTTTTTT. Translated: CSVATGVNTGELFF.